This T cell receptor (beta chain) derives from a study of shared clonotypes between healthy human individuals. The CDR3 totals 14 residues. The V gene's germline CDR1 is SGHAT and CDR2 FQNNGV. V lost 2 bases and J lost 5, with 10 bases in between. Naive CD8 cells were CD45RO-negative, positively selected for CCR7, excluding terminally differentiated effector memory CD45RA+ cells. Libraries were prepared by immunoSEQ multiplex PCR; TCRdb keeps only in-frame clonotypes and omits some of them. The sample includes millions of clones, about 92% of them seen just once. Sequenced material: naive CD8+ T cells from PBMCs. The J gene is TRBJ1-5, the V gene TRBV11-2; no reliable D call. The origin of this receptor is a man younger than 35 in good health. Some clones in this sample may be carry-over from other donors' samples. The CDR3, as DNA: TGTGCCAGCAGCTTAAACAGAAACCATCAGCCCCAGCATTTT. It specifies CASSLNRNHQPQHF.